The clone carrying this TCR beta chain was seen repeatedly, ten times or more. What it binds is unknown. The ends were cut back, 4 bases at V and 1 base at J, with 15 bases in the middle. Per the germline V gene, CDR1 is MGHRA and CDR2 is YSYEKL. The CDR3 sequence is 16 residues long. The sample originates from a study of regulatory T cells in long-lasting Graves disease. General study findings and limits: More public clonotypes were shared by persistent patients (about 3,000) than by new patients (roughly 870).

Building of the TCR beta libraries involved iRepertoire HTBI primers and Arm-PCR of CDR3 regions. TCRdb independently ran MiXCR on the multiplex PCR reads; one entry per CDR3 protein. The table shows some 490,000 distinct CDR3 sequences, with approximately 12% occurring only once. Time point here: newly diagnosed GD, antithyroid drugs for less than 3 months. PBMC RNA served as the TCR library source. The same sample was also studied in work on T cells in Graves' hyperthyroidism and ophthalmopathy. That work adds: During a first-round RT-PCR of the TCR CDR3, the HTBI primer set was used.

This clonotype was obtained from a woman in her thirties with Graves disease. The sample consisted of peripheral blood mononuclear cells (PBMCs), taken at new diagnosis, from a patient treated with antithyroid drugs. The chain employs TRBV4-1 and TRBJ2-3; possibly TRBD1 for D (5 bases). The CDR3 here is CASSPPGRKRTDTQYF. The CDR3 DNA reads TGCGCCAGCAGCCCCCCAGGGCGGAAACGCACAGATACGCAGTATTTT.